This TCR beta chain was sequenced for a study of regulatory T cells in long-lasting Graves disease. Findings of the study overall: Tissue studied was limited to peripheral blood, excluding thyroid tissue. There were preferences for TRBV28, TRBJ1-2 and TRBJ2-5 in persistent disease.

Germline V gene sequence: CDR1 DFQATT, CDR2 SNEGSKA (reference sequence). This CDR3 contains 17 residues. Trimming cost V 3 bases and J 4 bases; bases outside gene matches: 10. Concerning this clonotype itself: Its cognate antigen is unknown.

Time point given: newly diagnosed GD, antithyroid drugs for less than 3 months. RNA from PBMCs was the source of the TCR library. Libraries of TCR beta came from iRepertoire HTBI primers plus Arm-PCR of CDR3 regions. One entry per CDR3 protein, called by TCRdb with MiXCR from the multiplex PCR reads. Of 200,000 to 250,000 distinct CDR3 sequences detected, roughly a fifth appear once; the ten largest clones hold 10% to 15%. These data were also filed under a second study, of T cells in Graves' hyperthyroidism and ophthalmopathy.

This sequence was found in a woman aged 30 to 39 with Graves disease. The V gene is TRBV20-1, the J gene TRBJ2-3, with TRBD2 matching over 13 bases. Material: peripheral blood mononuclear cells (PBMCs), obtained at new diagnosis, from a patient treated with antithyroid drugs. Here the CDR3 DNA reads TGCAGTGCTAGGGGGGTACTAGCGGGGGGGGTCGCAGATACGCAGTATTTT. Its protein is CSARGVLAGGVADTQYF.